This entry features one TCR beta chain sequence. The data belong to a study of cytomegalovirus exposure and HLA in healthy donors. The PCR employed 60 Vbeta primers together with 13 Jbeta primers. Sequenced by immunoSEQ multiplex PCR; TCRdb stores in-frame clones only, minus some. The top ten clones hold about 16% of a sample with some 110,000 clones, less than 85% of them seen once. Sequencing was done on a sample of PBMCs. This clonotype originated in a man aged 50 or older in good health and CMV-seropositive.

The DNA for the CDR3 is TGTGCCAGTAGTATGGTAGTGGAGGGAACCGGGGAGCTGTTTTTT. This encodes CASSMVVEGTGELFF. This chain connects TRBV19 to TRBJ2-2; D is perhaps TRBD2 (6 bases). The V gene lost 3 bases and the J gene lost 5 bases, with 13 bases spanning the gap. This CDR3 spans 15 amino acids. Germline values: CDR1 LNHDA, CDR2 SQIVND (reference sequence).